The 14 T cell receptor beta chains presented below share a single source sample, sequenced in a study of blood T cell repertoires in COVID-19. Produced via immunoSEQ multiplex PCR; TCRdb's table is partial and in-frame only. Among 250,000 to 300,000 clones listed, 88% were seen once. What was sequenced was PBMCs or T cells enriched from blood (not recorded which). The receptor set was obtained from a woman aged 60-75 years in a cohort exposed to, infected with or recovered from COVID-19 (not recorded which).

The V and J genes are TRBV19 and TRBJ1-1; D unresolved. CDR3 length: 15 residues. The germline gives CDR1 LNHDA, CDR2 SQIVND (reference sequence). The V gene lost 1 base and the J gene lost 4 bases, with 13 bases spanning the gap. The CDR3 coding sequence is TGTGCCAGTAGTATAGCTGCGGGCTTTGGCACTGAAGCTTTCTTT. Translated: CASSIAAGFGTEAFF.

V is TRBV6-6 and J is TRBJ1-2; TRBD1 matches 12 bases. The V gene's germline CDR1 is MNHNY and CDR2 SVGAGI (reference sequence). J gave up 0 bases and V 6 bases, and 5 bases lay outside the gene matches. The CDR3 covers 16 residues. CDR3 residues: CASSSGTGGPNYGYTF. CDR3 coding DNA: TGTGCCAGCAGCTCCGGGACAGGGGGCCCTAACTATGGCTACACCTTC.

The CDR3 DNA reads TGTGCCAGCAGCCCAACGGTGACTGGAAACACCATATATTTT. Protein sequence: CASSPTVTGNTIYF. The chain combines TRBV7-3 with TRBJ1-3, with D uncertain. The V gene lost 5 bases and the J gene lost 2 bases, with 10 bases spanning the gap. The CDR3 spans 14 residues. Per the germline V gene, CDR1 is SGHTA and CDR2 is FQGTGA.

This clone has just a few counts. The chain carries TRBV21-1 and TRBJ1-2. TRBV21-1 is assigned pseudogene status. The CDR3 is made up of 17 amino acids. The CDR3 bases are TGTGCCAGCAGCCTTACCCCACTAGGGCGGACTAACTATGGCTACACCTTC. Its translation: CASSLTPLGRTNYGYTF.

This chain links TRBV24-1 with TRBJ2-5; no clear D. V dropped 8 bases and J dropped 3 bases, with 15 bases sitting between them. The CDR3 has 14 residues. CDR1 is KGHDR and CDR2 is SFDVKD in the germline V gene. The CDR3 loop reads CATTPRARKETQYF. In nucleotides, the CDR3 is TGTGCCACCACCCCAAGAGCCAGGAAAGAGACCCAGTACTTC.

This clone appeared a few times. The chain recombines TRBV6-5 with TRBJ2-7, with 7 bases matching TRBD2. The CDR3 runs to 15 residues. CDR1 is MNHEY, CDR2 SVGAGI, per germline. The trim removed 6 bases at V and 2 bases at J, leaving 10 bases unmatched. CDR3 nucleotide sequence: TGTGCCAGCAGCCCCCGGGGGGACCGCCCCTACGAGCAGTACTTC. This translates into CASSPRGDRPYEQYF.

This clone has only one observation. The V and J genes are TRBV7-9 and TRBJ2-5; D may be TRBD1 (5 bases). V was shortened by 1 base and J by 1 base, with 10 bases between the two germline ends. The CDR3 length is 15 residues. The germline CDR1 and CDR2 sequences are SEHNR and FQNEAQ (reference sequence). CDR3 protein: CASSLVPRAQETQYF. The CDR3 region has the DNA TGTGCCAGCAGCTTAGTCCCCAGGGCCCAAGAGACCCAGTACTTC.

The CDR3 here is CASSQGLFNNSPLHF. The DNA of the CDR3 is TGTGCCAGCAGTCAGGGTTTATTTAATAATTCACCCCTCCACTTT. This sequence joins TRBV25-1 and TRBJ1-6; D is perhaps TRBD1 (5 bases). The CDR3 is made up of 15 amino acids. Trimming took off 5 bases at V and 5 bases at J, with 13 bases between the two ends. Germline CDR1 reads MGHDK; CDR2 reads SYGVNS.

The gene calls are TRBV6-1 and TRBJ2-1; D unclear. Germline lookup yields CDR1 MNHNS and CDR2 SASEGT. V was trimmed by 4 bases and J by 5 bases, leaving 9 bases between them. This CDR3 contains 13 residues. CDR3 region: CASSAALHNEQFF. Here the CDR3 DNA reads TGTGCCAGCAGTGCAGCTCTCCACAATGAGCAGTTCTTC.

This clone was detected a few times. V usage is TRBV29-1 and J usage is TRBJ1-2, with D possibly being TRBD1 (5 bases). Trimming cost V 4 bases and J 4 bases, with 10 bases left between them. CDR3 length equals 12 residues. Germline loops: CDR1 SQVTM, CDR2 ANQGSEA. The CDR3 coding sequence is TGCAGCGTTGTAACAGGACCCTATGGCTACACCTTC. It is translated as CSVVTGPYGYTF. The entire variable domain, with the rest obtained from reference TRBV29-1 and TRBJ1-2, is as follows: SAVISQKPSRDICQRGTSLTIQCQVDSQVTMMFWYRQQPGQSLTLIATANQGSEATYESGFVIDKFPISRPNLTFSTLTVSNMSPEDSSIYLCSVVTGPYGYTFGSGTRLTVV.

V usage is TRBV7-8 and J usage is TRBJ2-7; TRBD2 matches at 15 bases. Germline lookup yields CDR1 SGHVS and CDR2 FQNEAQ. The CDR3 length is 17 residues. V was pared by 5 bases and J by 3 bases, with 8 bases of the junction left unmatched. This CDR3 reads CASSPRTSGRASYEQYF. CDR3 in DNA: TGTGCCAGCAGCCCCCGGACTAGCGGGAGGGCAAGCTACGAGCAGTACTTC.

The count of this clone is one. This sequence joins TRBV27 and TRBJ2-1; 13 bases are a match to TRBD2. Unmatched junction bases numbered 7, after V lost 8 bases and J lost 9 bases. CDR3 length: 14 amino acids. Germline V gives CDR1 MNHEY, CDR2 SMNVEV (reference sequence). The CDR3 spells CASRGTSGIGEQFF. The CDR3 nucleotides are TGTGCCAGCCGGGGGACTAGCGGGATTGGTGAGCAGTTCTTC.

This clone was counted once. The chain carries TRBV19 and TRBJ1-3, with D hard to call. The ends were cut back, 0 bases at V and 0 bases at J, with 9 bases in the middle. This CDR3 has 16 residues. CDR1 is LNHDA and CDR2 is SQIVND in the germline V gene (reference sequence). The CDR3 is CASSIEARSSGNTIYF. Here the CDR3 DNA reads TGTGCCAGTAGTATAGAAGCCCGCTCCTCTGGAAACACCATATATTTT.

The genes are TRBV7-8 and TRBJ2-3, with 8 bases aligning to TRBD1. The length of the CDR3 is 16 residues. The germline gives CDR1 SGHVS, CDR2 FQNEAQ. The junction had 8 bases not matched to a gene; V was cut back by 4 bases and J by 2 bases. The CDR3 sequence is CASSSWTGPYTDTQYF. CDR3 bases: TGTGCCAGCAGCTCATGGACAGGGCCTTACACAGATACGCAGTATTTT.